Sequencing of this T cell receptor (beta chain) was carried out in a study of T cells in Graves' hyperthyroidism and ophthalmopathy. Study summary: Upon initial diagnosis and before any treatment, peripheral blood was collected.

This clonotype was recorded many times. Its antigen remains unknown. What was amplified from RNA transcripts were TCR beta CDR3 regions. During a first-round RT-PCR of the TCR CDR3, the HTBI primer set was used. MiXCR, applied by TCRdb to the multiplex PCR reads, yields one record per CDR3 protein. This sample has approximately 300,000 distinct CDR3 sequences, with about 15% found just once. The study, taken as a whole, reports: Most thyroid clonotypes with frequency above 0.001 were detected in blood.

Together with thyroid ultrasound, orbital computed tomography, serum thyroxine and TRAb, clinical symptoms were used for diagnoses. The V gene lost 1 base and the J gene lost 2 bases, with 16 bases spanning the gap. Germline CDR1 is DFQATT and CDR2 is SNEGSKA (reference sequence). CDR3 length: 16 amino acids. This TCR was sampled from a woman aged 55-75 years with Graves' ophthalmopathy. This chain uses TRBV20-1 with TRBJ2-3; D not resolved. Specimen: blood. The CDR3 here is CSARGGAADTTDTQYF. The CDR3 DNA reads TGCAGTGCTAGAGGGGGTGCGGCAGATACCACAGATACGCAGTATTTT.